The subject of this entry is one T cell receptor (beta chain). Its specificity is not known. Both 60 Vbeta primers and 13 Jbeta primers went into the PCR. Using immunoSEQ multiplex PCR, the repertoire was profiled, and TCRdb retains in-frame clones only, with some absent. The data hold 100,000 to 150,000 clones, with around 72% observed a single time. The sample is drawn from a study of cytomegalovirus exposure and HLA in healthy donors. The study, taken as a whole, reports: In a later analysis, HLA-C alleles had the fewest associated TCRs, DRB1 alleles the most. An analysis was carried out later, and it reportedly showed fewer N-insertions in an Asian-associated ancestry cluster than the approximately 710-donor mean.

Trimming cost V 7 bases and J 2 bases, with 17 bases left between them. Germline CDR1 and CDR2: SQVTM and ANQGSEA. The CDR3 contains 15 residues. What was sequenced was PBMCs. The clonotype comes from a human donor in good health. This sequence joins TRBV29-1 and TRBJ2-2, with D possibly matching TRBD1 (6 bases). Here the CDR3 reads CSARTGHLNTGELFF. CDR3 nucleotides: TGCAGCGCTCGTACGGGACACCTTAACACCGGGGAGCTGTTTTTT.